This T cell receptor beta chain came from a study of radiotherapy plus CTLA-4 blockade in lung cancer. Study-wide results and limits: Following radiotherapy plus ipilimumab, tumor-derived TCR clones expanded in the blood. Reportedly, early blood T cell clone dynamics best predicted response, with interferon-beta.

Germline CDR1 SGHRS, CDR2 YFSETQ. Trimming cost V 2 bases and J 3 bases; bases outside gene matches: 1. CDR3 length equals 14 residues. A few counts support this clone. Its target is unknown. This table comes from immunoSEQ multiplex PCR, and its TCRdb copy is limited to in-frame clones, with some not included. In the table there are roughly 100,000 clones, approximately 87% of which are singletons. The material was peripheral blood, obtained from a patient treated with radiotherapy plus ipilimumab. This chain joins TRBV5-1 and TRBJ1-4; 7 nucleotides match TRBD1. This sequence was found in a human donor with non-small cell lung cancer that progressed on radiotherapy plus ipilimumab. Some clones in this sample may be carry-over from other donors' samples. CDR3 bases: TGCGCCAGCAGCTTAACAGGGGCTAATGAAAAACTGTTTTTT. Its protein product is CASSLTGANEKLFF.